This T cell receptor (beta chain) was recorded in a study of blood T cell repertoires in COVID-19. Between the trimmed V and J ends, which lost 4 bases and 4 bases, there was a span of 4 bases. The CDR3 has 10 residues. The V gene's germline CDR1 is DFQATT and CDR2 SNEGSKA (reference sequence). The count of this clone is one. Sequencing was performed with immunoSEQ multiplex PCR; in TCRdb, only in-frame clones are kept and a portion is missing. The sample has under 300,000 clones, around nine tenths seen once. The TCR was taken from a woman aged 35 to 49 who had been exposed to COVID-19. The specimen was PBMCs or T cells enriched from blood (not recorded which). The V gene is TRBV20-1, the J gene TRBJ2-5, with D uncertain. In DNA form, the CDR3 reads TGCAGTGCTACGGGAGAGACCCAGTACTTC. It translates to CSATGETQYF.